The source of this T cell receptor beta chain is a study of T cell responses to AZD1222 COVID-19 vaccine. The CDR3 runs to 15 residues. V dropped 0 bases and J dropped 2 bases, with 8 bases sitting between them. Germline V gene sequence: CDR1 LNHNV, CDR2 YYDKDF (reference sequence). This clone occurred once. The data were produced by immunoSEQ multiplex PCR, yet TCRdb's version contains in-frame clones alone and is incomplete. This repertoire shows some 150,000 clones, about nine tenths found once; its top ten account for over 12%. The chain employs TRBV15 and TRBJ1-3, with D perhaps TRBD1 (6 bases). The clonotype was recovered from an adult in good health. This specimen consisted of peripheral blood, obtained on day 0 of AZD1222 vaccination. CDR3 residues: CATSRDRGAGNTIYF. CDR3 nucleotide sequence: TGTGCCACCAGCAGAGACAGGGGTGCTGGAAACACCATATATTTT.